Listed here are 4 T cell receptor beta chains from one sample, sequenced in a study of spatial heterogeneity in lung cancer. Each CDR3 protein gets one entry after TCRdb re-called the 5' RACE reads with MiXCR. The table has 20,000 to 25,000 distinct CDR3 sequences, 3.5% to 5.5% seen once. Time point: sample taken at primary tumor resection. Sequencing used PBMCs, obtained at surgery. The receptors were gathered from a male donor with early-stage non-small cell lung cancer.

This clonotype was detected ten times or more. V is TRBV7-9 and J is TRBJ2-1, with D perhaps given as TRBD1 or TRBD2 (6 bases each). CDR3 length: 15 residues. The germline V and J ends were trimmed by 4 bases and 5 bases, with 15 bases remaining between them. Germline V gives CDR1 SEHNR, CDR2 FQNEAQ (reference sequence). The CDR3 coding sequence is TGTGCCAGCAGCTCCTTCAAGAGGGGGGACAATGAGCAGTTCTTC. Protein product: CASSSFKRGDNEQFF.

This clonotype was detected only a few times. V gene TRBV11-2 combines with J gene TRBJ2-3, with D possibly TRBD2 on 5 matching bases. Looked up from germline, CDR1 is SGHAT and CDR2 is FQNNGV. Trimming removed 4 bases at V and 9 bases at J, with 26 bases between. The CDR3 is 17 amino acids. The CDR3 spells CASSSPGPLVGEGTQYF. In DNA, the CDR3 is TGTGCCAGCAGCTCCCCCGGTCCTCTAGTGGGCGAGGGCACGCAGTATTTT.

This clonotype was seen at least ten times. The CDR3 region has the DNA TGTGCCAGCAGTTCCCACCTCGGCATCCAGGGGGCCACTGAAGCTTTCTTT. Amino acids: CASSSHLGIQGATEAFF. The chain carries TRBV27 and TRBJ1-1; 8 bases match TRBD1. The germline V gene encodes CDR1 MNHEY and CDR2 SMNVEV (reference sequence). The CDR3 consists of 17 residues. J was trimmed by 4 bases and V by 4 bases; bases with no gene match: 14.

Many counts were recorded for this clonotype. V is TRBV20-1 and J is TRBJ2-4; unclear D gene. This CDR3 is built from 13 residues. V was clipped by 3 bases and J by 8 bases, with 14 bases between them. Germline lookup yields CDR1 DFQATT and CDR2 SNEGSKA (reference sequence). In nucleotides, the CDR3 is TGCAGTGCTAGTCGCTCTAGTGGCGACATTCAGTACTTC. Amino acids: CSASRSSGDIQYF.